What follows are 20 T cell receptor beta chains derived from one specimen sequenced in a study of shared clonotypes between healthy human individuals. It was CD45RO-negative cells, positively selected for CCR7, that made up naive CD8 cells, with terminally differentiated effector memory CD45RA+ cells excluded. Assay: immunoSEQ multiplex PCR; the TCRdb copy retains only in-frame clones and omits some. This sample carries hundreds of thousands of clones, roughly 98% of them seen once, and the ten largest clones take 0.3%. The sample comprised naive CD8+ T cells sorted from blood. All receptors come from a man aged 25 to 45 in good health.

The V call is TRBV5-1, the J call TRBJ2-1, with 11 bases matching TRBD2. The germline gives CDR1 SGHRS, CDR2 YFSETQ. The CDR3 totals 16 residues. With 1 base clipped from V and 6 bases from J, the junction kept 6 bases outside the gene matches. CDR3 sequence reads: CASSLKRLAGLNEQFF. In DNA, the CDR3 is TGCGCCAGCAGCTTGAAAAGACTAGCGGGACTCAATGAGCAGTTCTTC. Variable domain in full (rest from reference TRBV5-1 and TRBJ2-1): KAGVTQTPRYLIKTRGQQVTLSCSPISGHRSVSWYQQTPGQGLQFLFEYFSETQRNKGNFPGRFSGRQFSNSRSEMNVSTLELGDSALYLCASSLKRLAGLNEQFFGPGTRLTVL.

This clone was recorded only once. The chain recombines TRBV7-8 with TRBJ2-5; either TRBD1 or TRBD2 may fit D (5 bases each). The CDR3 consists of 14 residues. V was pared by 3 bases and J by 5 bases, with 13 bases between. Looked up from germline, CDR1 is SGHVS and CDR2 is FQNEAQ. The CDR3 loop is CASSFSGRIETQYF. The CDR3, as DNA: TGTGCCAGCAGCTTTTCGGGACGAATCGAGACCCAGTACTTC.

The CDR3 reads CASSLGARYEQYF. The CDR3 DNA sequence: TGTGCCAGCAGCTTAGGGGCGCGATACGAGCAGTACTTC. The chain uses TRBV7-9 and TRBJ2-7; D unclear. Germline V gene sequence: CDR1 SEHNR, CDR2 FQNEAQ (reference sequence). The CDR3 runs 13 residues. Trimming took 1 base from V and 4 from J, leaving 8 bases between them.

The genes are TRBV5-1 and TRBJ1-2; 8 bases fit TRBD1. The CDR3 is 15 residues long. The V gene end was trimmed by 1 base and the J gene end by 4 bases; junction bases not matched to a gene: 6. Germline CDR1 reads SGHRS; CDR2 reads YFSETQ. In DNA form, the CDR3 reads TGCGCCAGCAGCTTGAGCGGACAGGGATCCTATGGCTACACCTTC. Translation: CASSLSGQGSYGYTF.

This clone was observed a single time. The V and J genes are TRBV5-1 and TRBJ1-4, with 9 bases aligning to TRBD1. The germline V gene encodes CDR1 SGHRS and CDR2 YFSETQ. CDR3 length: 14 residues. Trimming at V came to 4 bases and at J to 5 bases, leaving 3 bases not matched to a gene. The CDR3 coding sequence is TGCGCCAGCAGCCCGGGACAGGGAAATGAAAAACTGTTTTTT. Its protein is CASSPGQGNEKLFF.

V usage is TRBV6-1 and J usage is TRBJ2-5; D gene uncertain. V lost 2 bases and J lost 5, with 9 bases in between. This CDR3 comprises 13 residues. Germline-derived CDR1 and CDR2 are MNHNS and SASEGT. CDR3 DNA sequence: TGTGCCAGCAGTGAACCCCTCAGGGAGACCCAGTACTTC. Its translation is CASSEPLRETQYF.

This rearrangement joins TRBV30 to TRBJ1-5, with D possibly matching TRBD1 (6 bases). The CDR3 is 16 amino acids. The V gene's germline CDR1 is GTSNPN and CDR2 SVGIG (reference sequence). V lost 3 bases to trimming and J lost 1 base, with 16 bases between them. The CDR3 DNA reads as TGTGCCTGGAGCGCGCTTAACAGGGAGAGCAATCAGCCCCAGCATTTT. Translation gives CAWSALNRESNQPQHF.

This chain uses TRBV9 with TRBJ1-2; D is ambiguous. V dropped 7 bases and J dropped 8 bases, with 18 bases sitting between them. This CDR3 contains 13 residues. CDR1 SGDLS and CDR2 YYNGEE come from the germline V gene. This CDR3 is CASLGRGSMGYTF. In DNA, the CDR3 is TGTGCCAGCCTCGGTCGAGGGTCCATGGGCTACACCTTC.

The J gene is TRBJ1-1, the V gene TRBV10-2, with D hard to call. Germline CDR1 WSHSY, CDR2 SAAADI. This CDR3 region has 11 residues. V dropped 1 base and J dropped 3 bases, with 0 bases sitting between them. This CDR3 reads CASSEYTEAFF. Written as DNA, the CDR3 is TGCGCCAGCAGTGAGTACACTGAAGCTTTCTTT.

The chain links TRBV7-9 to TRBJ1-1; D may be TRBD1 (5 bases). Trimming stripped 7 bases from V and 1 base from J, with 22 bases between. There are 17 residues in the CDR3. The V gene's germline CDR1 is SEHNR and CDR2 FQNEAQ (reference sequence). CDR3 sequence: CASTPPTRARTNTEAFF. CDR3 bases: TGTGCCAGCACCCCCCCCACCAGGGCCCGAACGAACACTGAAGCTTTCTTT.

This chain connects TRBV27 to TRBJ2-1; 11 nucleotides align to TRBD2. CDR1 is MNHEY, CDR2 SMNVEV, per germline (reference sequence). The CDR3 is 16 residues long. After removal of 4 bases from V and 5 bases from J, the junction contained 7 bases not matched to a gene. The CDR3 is CASSSLTSGKDNEQFF. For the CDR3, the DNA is TGTGCCAGCAGTTCTCTGACTAGCGGGAAAGACAATGAGCAGTTCTTC.

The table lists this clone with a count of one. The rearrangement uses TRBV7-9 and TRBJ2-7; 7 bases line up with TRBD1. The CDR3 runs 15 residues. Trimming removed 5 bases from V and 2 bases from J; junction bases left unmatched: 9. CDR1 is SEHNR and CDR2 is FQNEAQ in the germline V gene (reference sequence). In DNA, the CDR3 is TGTGCCAGCAGCCGAGGGGGCGTATTCACCTACGAGCAGTACTTC. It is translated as CASSRGGVFTYEQYF.

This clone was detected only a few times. The CDR3 DNA reads as TGTGCCAGCAGCTCAAAGAATGCCTACGAGCAGTACTTC. Protein: CASSSKNAYEQYF. The rearrangement links TRBV7-9 to TRBJ2-7; D gene ambiguous. Germline CDR1 is SEHNR and CDR2 is FQNEAQ (reference sequence). The CDR3 totals 13 residues. V was cut by 4 bases and J by 2 bases, with 9 bases left in between.

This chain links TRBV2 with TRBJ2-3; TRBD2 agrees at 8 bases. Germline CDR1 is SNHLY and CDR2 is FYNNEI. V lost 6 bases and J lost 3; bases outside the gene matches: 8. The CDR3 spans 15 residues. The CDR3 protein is CASRAGLGWTDTQYF. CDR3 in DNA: TGTGCCAGCAGAGCGGGACTAGGTTGGACAGATACGCAGTATTTT.

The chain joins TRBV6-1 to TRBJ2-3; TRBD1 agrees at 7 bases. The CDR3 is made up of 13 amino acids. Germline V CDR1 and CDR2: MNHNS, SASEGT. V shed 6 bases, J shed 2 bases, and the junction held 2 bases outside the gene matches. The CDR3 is CASRGTDTDTQYF. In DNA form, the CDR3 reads TGTGCCAGCAGGGGGACAGACACAGATACGCAGTATTTT.

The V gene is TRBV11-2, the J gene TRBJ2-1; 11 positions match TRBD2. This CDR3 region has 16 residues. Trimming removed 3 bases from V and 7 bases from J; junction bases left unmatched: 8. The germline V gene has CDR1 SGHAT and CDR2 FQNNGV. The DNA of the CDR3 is TGTGCCAGCAGCTTCCGTGGGCTAGCGGGGGGTAATGAGCAGTTCTTC. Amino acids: CASSFRGLAGGNEQFF.

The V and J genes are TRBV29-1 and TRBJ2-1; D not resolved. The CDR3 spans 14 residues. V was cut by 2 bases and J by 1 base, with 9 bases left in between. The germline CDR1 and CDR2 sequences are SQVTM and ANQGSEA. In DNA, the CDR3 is TGCAGCGTTGAAACACCGAAGTCCTACAATGAGCAGTTCTTC. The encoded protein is CSVETPKSYNEQFF.

The CDR3, as DNA: TGTGCCAGCAGCGCCCTGACTAGTGTGGGCACAGATACGCAGTATTTT. This encodes CASSALTSVGTDTQYF. The chain has TRBV7-8 and TRBJ2-3; weak D call: TRBD2 (6 bases). The germline V and J ends were trimmed by 5 bases and 1 base, with 16 bases remaining between them. Germline V gene sequence: CDR1 SGHVS, CDR2 FQNEAQ. This CDR3 region has 16 residues. The full variable domain, completed using reference TRBV7-8 and TRBJ2-3, is GAGVSQSPRYKVAKRGQDVALRCDPISGHVSLFWYQQALGQGPEFLTYFQNEAQLDKSGLPSDRFFAERPEGSVSTLKIQRTQQEDSAVYLCASSALTSVGTDTQYFGPGTRLTVL.

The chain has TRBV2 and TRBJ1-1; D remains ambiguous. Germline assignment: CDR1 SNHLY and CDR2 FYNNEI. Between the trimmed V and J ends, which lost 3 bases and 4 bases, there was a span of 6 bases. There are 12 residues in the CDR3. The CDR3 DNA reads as TGTGCCAGCAGTGATGCGGTCACTGAAGCTTTCTTT. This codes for CASSDAVTEAFF.

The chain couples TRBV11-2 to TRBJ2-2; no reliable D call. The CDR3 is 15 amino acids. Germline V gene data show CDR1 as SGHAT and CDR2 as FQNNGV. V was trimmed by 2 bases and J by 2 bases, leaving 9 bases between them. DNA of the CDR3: TGTGCCAGCAGCTTATCCGAACTAAACACCGGGGAGCTGTTTTTT. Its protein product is CASSLSELNTGELFF.